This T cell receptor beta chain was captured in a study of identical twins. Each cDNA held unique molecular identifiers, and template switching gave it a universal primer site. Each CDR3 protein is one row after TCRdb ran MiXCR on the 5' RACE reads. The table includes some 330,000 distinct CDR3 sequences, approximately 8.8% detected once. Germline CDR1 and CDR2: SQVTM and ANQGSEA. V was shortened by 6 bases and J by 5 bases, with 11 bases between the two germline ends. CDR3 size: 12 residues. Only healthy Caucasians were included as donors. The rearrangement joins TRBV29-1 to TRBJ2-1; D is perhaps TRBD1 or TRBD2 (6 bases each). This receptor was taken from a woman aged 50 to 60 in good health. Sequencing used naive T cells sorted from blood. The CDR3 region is CSVLRDNNEQFF. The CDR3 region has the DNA TGCAGCGTCTTGCGGGACAACAATGAGCAGTTCTTC.